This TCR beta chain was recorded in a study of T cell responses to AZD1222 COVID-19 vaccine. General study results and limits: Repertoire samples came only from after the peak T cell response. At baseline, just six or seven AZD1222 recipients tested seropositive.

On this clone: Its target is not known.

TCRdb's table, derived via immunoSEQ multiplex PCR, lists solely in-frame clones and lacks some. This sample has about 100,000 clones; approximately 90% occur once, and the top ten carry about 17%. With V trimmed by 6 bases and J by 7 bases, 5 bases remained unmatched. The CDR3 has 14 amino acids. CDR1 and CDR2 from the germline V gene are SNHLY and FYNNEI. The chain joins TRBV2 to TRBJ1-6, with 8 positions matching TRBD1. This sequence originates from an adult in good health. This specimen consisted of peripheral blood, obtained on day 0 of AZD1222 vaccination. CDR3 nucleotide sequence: TGTGCCAGCAGGAACAGGGGGAAGAATTCACCCCTCCACTTT. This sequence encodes CASRNRGKNSPLHF.